The present T cell receptor beta chain was sequenced within a study of blood T cell repertoires in COVID-19. Background on the study: Sample material is recorded as cDNA or gDNA derived from T cells, B-cell-depleted T cells, or PBMCs.

CDR1 is SGHNT and CDR2 is YYREEE in the germline V gene (reference sequence). The V segment lost 0 bases and the J segment 1 base; nucleotides outside the gene matches: 4. CDR3 length: 16 residues. Authors' analysis steps: Estimation of nucleated cell counts relied on the amplification of reference gene primers. The protocol was immunoSEQ multiplex PCR, while the TCRdb copy is restricted to in-frame clones and leaves out a portion. That table is the source of V, J and clone size, and D and trimming were worked out from the DNA. Of tens of thousands of clones in the sample, approximately 90% were seen once.

Sequencing was done on a sample of peripheral blood. This TCR came from a man younger than 40 with acute or convalescent COVID-19. The V and J genes are TRBV5-4 and TRBJ2-1; 7 bases map to TRBD2. CDR3 residues: CASSLASGKSYNEQFF. The CDR3 nucleotides read TGTGCCAGCAGCTTGGCCAGCGGGAAGTCCTACAATGAGCAGTTCTTC.